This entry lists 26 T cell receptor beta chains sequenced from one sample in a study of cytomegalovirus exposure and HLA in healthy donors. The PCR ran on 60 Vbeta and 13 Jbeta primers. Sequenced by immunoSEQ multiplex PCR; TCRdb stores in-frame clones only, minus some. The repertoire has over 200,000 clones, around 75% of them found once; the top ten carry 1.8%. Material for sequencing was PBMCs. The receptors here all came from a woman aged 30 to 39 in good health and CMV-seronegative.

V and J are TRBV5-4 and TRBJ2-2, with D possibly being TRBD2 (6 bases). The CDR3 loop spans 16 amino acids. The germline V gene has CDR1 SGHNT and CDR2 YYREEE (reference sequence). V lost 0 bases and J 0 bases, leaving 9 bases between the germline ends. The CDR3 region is CASSLEWGANTGELFF. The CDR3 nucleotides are TGTGCCAGCAGCTTGGAGTGGGGGGCGAACACCGGGGAGCTGTTTTTT.

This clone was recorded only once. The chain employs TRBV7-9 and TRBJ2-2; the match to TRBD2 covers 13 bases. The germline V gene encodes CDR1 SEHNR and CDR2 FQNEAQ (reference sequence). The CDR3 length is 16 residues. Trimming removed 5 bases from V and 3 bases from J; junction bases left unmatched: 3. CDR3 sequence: CASSQGLAGYTGELFF. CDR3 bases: TGTGCCAGCAGCCAGGGACTAGCGGGATACACCGGGGAGCTGTTTTTT. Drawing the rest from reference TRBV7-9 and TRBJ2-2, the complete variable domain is DTGVSQNPRHKITKRGQNVTFRCDPISEHNRLYWYRQTLGQGPEFLTYFQNEAQLEKSRLLSDRFSAERPKGSFSTLEIQRTEQGDSAMYLCASSQGLAGYTGELFFGEGSRLTVL.

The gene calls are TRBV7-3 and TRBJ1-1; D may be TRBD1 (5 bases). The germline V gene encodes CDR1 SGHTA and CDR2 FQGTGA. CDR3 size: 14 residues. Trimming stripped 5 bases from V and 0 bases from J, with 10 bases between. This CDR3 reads CASSLDRLNTEAFF. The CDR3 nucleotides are TGTGCCAGCAGCCTTGACAGACTGAACACTGAAGCTTTCTTT.

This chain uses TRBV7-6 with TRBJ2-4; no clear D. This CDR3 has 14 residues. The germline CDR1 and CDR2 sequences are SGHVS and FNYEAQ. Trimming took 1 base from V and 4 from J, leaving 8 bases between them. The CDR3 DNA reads TGTGCCAGCAGCTTAGATACAGCTAAAAACATTCAGTACTTC. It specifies CASSLDTAKNIQYF. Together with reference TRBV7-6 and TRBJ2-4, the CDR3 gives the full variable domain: GAGVSQSPRYKVTKRGQDVALRCDPISGHVSLYWYRQALGQGPEFLTYFNYEAQQDKSGLPNDRFSAERPEGSISTLTIQRTEQRDSAMYRCASSLDTAKNIQYFGAGTRLSVL.

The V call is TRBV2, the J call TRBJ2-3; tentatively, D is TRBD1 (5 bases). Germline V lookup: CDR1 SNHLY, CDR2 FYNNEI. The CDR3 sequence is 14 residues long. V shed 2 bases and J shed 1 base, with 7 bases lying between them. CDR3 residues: CASSEQGGTDTQYF. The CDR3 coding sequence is TGTGCCAGCAGTGAACAGGGCGGCACAGATACGCAGTATTTT.

CDR3 residues: CASTLLGTSGGTDTQYF. The DNA of the CDR3 is TGTGCCAGTACCCTACTGGGGACTAGCGGGGGTACAGATACGCAGTATTTT. This rearrangement joins TRBV19 to TRBJ2-3, with 14 nucleotides matching TRBD2. Germline V gene sequence: CDR1 LNHDA, CDR2 SQIVND (reference sequence). Trimming removed 7 bases from V and 3 bases from J; junction bases left unmatched: 9. The CDR3 totals 17 residues.

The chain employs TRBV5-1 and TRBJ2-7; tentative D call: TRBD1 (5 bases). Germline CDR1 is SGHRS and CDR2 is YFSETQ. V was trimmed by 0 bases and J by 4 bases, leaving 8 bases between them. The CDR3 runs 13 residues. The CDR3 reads CASSLGPGYEQYF. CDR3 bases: TGCGCCAGCAGCTTGGGGCCAGGGTACGAGCAGTACTTC.

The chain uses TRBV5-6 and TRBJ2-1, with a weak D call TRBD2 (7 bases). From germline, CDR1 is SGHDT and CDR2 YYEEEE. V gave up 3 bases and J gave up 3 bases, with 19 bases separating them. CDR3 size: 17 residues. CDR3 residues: CASSCRTVRGGYNEQFF. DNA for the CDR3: TGTGCCAGCAGCTGTAGGACAGTCCGCGGGGGCTACAATGAGCAGTTCTTC.

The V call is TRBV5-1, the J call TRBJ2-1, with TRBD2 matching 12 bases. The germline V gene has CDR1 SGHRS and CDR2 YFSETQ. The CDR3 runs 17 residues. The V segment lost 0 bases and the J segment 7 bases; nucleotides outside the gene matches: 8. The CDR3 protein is CASSLGPLAGGINEQFF. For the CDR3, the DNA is TGCGCCAGCAGCTTGGGGCCCCTAGCGGGAGGGATTAATGAGCAGTTCTTC.

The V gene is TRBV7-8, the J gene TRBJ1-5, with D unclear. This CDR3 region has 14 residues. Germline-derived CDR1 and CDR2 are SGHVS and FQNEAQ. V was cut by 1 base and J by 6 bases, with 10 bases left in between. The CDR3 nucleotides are TGTGCCAGCAGCTTAGGGACGGGAGCTCAGCCCCAGCATTTT. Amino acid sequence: CASSLGTGAQPQHF.

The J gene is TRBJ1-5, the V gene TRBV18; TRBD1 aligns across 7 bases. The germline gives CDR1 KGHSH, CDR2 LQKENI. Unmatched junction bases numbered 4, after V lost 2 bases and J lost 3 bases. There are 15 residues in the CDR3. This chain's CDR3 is CASSPYQGDNQPQHF. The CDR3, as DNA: TGTGCCAGCTCACCATACCAGGGGGACAATCAGCCCCAGCATTTT. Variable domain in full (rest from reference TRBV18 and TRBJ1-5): NAGVMQNPRHLVRRRGQEARLRCSPMKGHSHVYWYRQLPEEGLKFMVYLQKENIIDESGMPKERFSAEFPKEGPSILRIQQVVRGDSAAYFCASSPYQGDNQPQHFGDGTRLSIL.

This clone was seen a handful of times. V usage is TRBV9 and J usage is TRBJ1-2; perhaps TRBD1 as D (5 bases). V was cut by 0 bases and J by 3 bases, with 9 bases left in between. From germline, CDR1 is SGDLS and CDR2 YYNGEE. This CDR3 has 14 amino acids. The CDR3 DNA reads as TGTGCCAGCAGCGTAGCAGGCAGGGACTATGGCTACACCTTC. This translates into CASSVAGRDYGYTF. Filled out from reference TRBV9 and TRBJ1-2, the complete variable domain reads DSGVTQTPKHLITATGQRVTLRCSPRSGDLSVYWYQQSLDQGLQFLIQYYNGEERAKGNILERFSAQQFPDLHSELNLSSLELGDSALYFCASSVAGRDYGYTFGSGTRLTVV.

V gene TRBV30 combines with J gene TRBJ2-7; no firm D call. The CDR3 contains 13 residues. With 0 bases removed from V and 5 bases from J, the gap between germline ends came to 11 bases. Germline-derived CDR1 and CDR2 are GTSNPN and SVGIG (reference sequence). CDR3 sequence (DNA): TGTGCCTGGAGTGTAGGTCGCGGCAACGAGCAGTACTTC. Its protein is CAWSVGRGNEQYF.

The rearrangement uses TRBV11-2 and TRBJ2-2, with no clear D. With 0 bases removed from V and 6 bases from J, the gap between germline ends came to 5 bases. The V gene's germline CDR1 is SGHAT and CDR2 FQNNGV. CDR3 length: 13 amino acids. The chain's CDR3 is CASSLDPSGELFF. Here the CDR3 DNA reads TGTGCCAGCAGCTTAGATCCCTCCGGGGAGCTGTTTTTT.

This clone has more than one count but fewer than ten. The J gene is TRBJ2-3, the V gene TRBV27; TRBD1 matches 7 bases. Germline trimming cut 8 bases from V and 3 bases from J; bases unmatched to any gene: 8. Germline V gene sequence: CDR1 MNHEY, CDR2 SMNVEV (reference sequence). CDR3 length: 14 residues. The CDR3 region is CASGVTGQTDTQYF. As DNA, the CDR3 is TGTGCCAGCGGGGTAACGGGACAGACAGATACGCAGTATTTT.

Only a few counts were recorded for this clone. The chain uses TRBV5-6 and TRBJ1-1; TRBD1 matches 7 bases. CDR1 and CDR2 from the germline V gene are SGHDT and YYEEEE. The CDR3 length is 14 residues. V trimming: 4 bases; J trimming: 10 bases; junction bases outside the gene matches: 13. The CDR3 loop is CASSLAGTALGAFF. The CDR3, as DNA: TGTGCCAGCAGCCTCGCGGGGACAGCGCTTGGAGCTTTCTTT.

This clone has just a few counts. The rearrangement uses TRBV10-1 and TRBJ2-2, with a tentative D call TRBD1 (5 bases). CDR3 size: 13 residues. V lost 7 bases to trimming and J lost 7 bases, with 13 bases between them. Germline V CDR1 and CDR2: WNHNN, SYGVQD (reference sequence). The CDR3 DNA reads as TGCGCCAGCAAACATTCAGGGAACGGGGAGCTGTTTTTT. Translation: CASKHSGNGELFF.

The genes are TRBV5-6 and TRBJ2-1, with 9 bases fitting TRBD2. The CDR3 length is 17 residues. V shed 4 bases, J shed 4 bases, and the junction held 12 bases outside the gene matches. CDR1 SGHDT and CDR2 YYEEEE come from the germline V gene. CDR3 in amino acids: CASSPRIAGAGYNEQFF. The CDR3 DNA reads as TGTGCCAGCAGCCCCAGGATAGCGGGAGCGGGATACAATGAGCAGTTCTTC.

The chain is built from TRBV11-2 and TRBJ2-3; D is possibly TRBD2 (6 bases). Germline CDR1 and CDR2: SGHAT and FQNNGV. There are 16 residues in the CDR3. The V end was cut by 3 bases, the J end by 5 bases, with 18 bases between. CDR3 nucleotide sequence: TGTGCCAGCAGCTTGACACAGCAAACTAGCCTAGATACGCAGTATTTT. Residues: CASSLTQQTSLDTQYF.

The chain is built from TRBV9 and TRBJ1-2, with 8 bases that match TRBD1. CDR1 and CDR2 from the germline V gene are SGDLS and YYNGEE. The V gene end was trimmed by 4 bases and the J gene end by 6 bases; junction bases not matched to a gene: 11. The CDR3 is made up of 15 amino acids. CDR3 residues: CASSPPGRGPDGYTF. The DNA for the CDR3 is TGTGCCAGCAGCCCCCCGGGCAGGGGGCCGGATGGCTACACCTTC.

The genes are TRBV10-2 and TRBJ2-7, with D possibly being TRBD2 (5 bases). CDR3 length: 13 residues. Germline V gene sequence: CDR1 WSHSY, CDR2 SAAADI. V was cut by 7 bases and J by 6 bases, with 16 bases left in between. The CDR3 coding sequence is TGCGCCAGCATGGGATCGGGATACCTCGAGCAGTACTTC. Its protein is CASMGSGYLEQYF.

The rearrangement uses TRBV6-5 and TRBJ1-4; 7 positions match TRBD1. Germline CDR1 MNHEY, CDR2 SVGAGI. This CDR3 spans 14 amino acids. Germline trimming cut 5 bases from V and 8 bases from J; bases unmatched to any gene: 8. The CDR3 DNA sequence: TGTGCCAGCAGTACTTGGACAGGAGAAGAAAAACTGTTTTTT. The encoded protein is CASSTWTGEEKLFF.

The CDR3 spells CASSLDRQTHNEQFF. CDR3 DNA: TGTGCCAGCAGCTTAGATCGACAGACCCACAATGAGCAGTTCTTC. The rearrangement links TRBV11-3 to TRBJ2-1, with D possibly TRBD1 on 5 matching bases. V shed 0 bases and J shed 5 bases, with 11 bases lying between them. The CDR3 loop spans 15 amino acids. Germline assignment: CDR1 SGHNT and CDR2 YENEEA.

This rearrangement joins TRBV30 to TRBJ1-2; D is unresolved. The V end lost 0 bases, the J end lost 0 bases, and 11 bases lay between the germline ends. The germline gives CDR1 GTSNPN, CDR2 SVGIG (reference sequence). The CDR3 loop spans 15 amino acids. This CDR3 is CAWSVSRNSNYGYTF. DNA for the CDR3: TGTGCCTGGAGTGTTTCCAGGAATTCTAACTATGGCTACACCTTC.

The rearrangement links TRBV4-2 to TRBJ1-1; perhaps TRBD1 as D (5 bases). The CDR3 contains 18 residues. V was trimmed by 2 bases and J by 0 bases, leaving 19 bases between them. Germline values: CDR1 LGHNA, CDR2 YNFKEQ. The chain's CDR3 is CASSQPDKIGRMNTEAFF. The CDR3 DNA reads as TGTGCCAGCAGCCAACCGGACAAAATCGGCCGAATGAACACTGAAGCTTTCTTT.

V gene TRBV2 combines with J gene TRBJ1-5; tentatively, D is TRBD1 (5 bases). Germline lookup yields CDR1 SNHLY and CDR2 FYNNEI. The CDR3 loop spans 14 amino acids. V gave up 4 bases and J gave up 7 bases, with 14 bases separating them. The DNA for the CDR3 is TGTGCCAGCAGTGGGGAGAGCGGGGGACAGCCCCAGCATTTT. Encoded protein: CASSGESGGQPQHF.